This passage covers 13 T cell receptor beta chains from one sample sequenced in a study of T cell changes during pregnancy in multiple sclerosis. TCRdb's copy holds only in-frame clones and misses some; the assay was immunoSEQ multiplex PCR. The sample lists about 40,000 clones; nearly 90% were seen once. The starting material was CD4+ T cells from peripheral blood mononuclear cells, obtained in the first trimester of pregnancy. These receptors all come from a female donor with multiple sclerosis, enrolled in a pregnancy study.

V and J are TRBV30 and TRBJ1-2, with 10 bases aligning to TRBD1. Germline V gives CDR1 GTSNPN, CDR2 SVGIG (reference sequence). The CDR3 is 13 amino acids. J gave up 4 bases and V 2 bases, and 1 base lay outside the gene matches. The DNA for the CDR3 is TGTGCCTGGAGTCGACAGGGGGCCTATGGCTACACCTTC. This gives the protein CAWSRQGAYGYTF.

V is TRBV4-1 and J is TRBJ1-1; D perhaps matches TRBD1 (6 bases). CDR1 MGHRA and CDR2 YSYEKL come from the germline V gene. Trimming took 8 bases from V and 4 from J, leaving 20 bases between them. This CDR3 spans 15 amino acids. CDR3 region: CASGNDRTRSTEAFF. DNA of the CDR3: TGCGCCAGCGGCAACGACAGGACCAGGAGCACTGAAGCTTTCTTT.

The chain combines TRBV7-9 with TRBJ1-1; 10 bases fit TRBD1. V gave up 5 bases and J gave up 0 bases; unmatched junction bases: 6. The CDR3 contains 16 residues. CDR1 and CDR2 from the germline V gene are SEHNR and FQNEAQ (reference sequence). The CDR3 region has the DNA TGTGCCAGCAGCCCGGGGACAGGGGCCATGAACACTGAAGCTTTCTTT. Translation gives CASSPGTGAMNTEAFF.

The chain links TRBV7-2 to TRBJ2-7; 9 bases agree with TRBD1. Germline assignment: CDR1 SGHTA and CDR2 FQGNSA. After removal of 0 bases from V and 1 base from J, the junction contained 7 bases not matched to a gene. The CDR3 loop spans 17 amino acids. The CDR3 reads CASSLAGQGPLSYEQYF. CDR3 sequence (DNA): TGTGCCAGCAGCTTAGCGGGACAGGGCCCCTTGTCCTACGAGCAGTACTTC.

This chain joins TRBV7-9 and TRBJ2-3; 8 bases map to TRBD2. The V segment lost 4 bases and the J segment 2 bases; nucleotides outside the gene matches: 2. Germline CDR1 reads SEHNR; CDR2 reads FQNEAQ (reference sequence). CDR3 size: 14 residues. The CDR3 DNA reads TGTGCCAGCAGCTGGCGGGGGGCCACAGATACGCAGTATTTT. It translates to CASSWRGATDTQYF.

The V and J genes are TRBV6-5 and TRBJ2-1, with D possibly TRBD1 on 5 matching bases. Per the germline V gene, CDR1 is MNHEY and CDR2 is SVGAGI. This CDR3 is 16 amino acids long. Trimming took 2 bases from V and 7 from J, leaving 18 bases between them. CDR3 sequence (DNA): TGTGCCAGCAGTTACCCCCAGGGCGGCCCACTGAATGAGCAGTTCTTC. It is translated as CASSYPQGGPLNEQFF.

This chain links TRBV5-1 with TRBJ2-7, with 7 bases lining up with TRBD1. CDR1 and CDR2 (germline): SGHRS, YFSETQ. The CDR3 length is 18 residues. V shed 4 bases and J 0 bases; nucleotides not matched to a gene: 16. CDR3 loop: CASSVPRTGPIFSYEQYF. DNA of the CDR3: TGCGCCAGCAGCGTGCCCCGGACAGGACCTATCTTCTCCTACGAGCAGTACTTC.

The CDR3 is CASSPGTSSEQYF. CDR3 nucleotides: TGCGCCAGCAGCCCCGGGACTAGCTCCGAGCAGTACTTC. This rearrangement joins TRBV4-3 to TRBJ2-7, with TRBD2 identical over 9 bases. V shed 4 bases and J 6 bases; nucleotides not matched to a gene: 4. The CDR3 is 13 amino acids. Germline V gives CDR1 LGHNA, CDR2 YSLEER.

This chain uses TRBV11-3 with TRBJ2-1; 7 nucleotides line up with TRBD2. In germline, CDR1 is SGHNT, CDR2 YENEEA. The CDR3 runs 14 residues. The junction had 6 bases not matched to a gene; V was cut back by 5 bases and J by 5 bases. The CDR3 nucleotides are TGTGCCAGCAGCAATCCGGGAGGAGACAATGAGCAGTTCTTC. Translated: CASSNPGGDNEQFF.

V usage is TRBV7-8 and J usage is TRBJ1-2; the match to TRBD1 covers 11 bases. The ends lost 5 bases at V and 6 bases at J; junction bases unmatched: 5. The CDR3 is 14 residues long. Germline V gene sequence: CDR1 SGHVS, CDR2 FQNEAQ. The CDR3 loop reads CASSKRTGGHGYTF. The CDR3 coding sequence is TGTGCCAGCAGCAAACGGACAGGGGGCCATGGCTACACCTTC.

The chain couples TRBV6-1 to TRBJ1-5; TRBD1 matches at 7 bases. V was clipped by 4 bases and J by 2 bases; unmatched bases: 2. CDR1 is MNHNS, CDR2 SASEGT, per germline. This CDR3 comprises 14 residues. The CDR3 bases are TGTGCCAGCAGTGGAACAGGGGGCAATCAGCCCCAGCATTTT. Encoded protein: CASSGTGGNQPQHF.

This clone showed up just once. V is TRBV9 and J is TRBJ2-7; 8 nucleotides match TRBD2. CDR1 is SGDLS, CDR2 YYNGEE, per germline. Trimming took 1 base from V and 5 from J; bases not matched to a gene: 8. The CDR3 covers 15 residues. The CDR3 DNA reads TGTGCCAGCAGCGTAATAAGCGGGAGTAGGGACGAGCAGTACTTC. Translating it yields CASSVISGSRDEQYF.

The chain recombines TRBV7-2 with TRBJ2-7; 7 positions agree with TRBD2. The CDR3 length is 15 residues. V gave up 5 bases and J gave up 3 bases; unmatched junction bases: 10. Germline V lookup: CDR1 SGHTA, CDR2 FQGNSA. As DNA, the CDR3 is TGTGCCAGCAGCCAAGGTTGGGGAGGGAACTACGAGCAGTACTTC. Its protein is CASSQGWGGNYEQYF.